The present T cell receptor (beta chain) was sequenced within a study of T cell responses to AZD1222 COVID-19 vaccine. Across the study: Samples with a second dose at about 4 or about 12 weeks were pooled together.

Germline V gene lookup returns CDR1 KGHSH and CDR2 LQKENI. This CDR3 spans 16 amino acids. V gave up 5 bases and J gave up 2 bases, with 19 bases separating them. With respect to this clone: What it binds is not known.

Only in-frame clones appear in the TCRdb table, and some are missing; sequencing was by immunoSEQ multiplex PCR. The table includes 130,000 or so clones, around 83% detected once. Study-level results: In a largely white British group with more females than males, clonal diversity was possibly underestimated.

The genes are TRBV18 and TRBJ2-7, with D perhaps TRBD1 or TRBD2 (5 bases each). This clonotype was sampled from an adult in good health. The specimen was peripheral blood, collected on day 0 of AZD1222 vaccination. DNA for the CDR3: TGTGCCAGCTCATCCGGGACCGGTCGTCTGACCTACGAGCAGTACTTC. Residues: CASSSGTGRLTYEQYF.